This TCR beta chain was recovered during a study of shared clonotypes between healthy human individuals. Study observations and caveats: Lower generation probabilities were found for non-shared clonotypes than for those shared by all four donors. Sequencing depth was expected to affect clonotype sharing among donors.

Sequencing was at deep level. Here immunoSEQ multiplex PCR was the method, and the copy in TCRdb shows in-frame clones only, minus some. This sample carries 2 million to 2.5 million clones, about 90% of them seen once, and the ten largest clones take about 0.36%. V dropped 0 bases and J dropped 3; count of bases not matched to a gene: 16. This CDR3 has 19 residues. Germline loops: CDR1 MGHRA, CDR2 YSYEKL. For this clone: What it binds is unknown.

The source of this sequence is a man aged 18 to 29 in good health. Some clones in this sample may be carry-over from other donors' samples. The chain uses TRBV4-1 and TRBJ1-1; 7 bases map to TRBD1. The sample was naive CD4+ T cells from PBMCs. Subset meaning: CD45RA+ positively selected. The CDR3 DNA follows: TGCGCCAGCAGCCAAGACCCCACCCGAGCGACAGGGTCGCACACTGAAGCTTTCTTT. Amino acid sequence: CASSQDPTRATGSHTEAFF.